The source of this T cell receptor (beta chain) is a study of OX40 agonist ivuxolimab in advanced cancers. Regarding the study as a whole: Relative to CD4+ cells, CD8+ T cells on average had more expanded clones. With doses of 0.1-3.0 mg/kg, partial responders showed among the lowest clonal expansion.

Turning to this clone: Its target is not known.

V was pared by 8 bases and J by 4 bases, with 12 bases of the junction left unmatched. Germline V lookup: CDR1 LGHNA, CDR2 YNFKEQ. The CDR3 length is 16 residues. This table comes from immunoSEQ multiplex PCR, and its TCRdb copy is limited to in-frame clones, with some not included. The data contain roughly 61,000 clones, 80% to 95% of them singletons. The investigators sampled blood at baseline, at cycle 4 day 1, and at cycle 7 day 1. The chain joins TRBV4-2 to TRBJ2-1; 9 bases align to TRBD2. The specimen comprised CD4+ or CD8+ T cells sorted from blood, sampled in a trial of the OX40 agonist ivuxolimab. This TCR was recovered from an adult with an advanced solid tumor such as melanoma, head and neck, liver or kidney cancer. The CDR3 sequence: CASSLGAGGPYNEQFF. In DNA form, the CDR3 reads TGTGCCAGCTCCCTCGGGGCGGGAGGGCCGTACAATGAGCAGTTCTTC.